The 29 T cell receptor beta chains reported below all come from one sample, sequenced in a study of cytomegalovirus exposure and HLA in healthy donors. The primer mix had 60 Vbeta and 13 Jbeta primers. Only in-frame clones appear in the TCRdb table, and some are missing; sequencing was by immunoSEQ multiplex PCR. This table holds some 130,000 clones, around 76% found once. Sequenced material: PBMCs. These receptors were obtained from a male donor in good health and CMV-seronegative.

The rearrangement joins TRBV7-8 to TRBJ2-7; a weak D match, TRBD2 (6 bases). Germline V gene lookup returns CDR1 SGHVS and CDR2 FQNEAQ. V shed 1 base and J shed 6 bases, with 10 bases lying between them. CDR3 length: 13 amino acids. The CDR3 protein is CASSLVRRGEQYF. The CDR3 nucleotides read TGTGCCAGCAGCTTAGTTAGGAGGGGCGAGCAGTACTTC. Drawing the rest from reference TRBV7-8 and TRBJ2-7, the complete variable domain is GAGVSQSPRYKVAKRGQDVALRCDPISGHVSLFWYQQALGQGPEFLTYFQNEAQLDKSGLPSDRFFAERPEGSVSTLKIQRTQQEDSAVYLCASSLVRRGEQYFGPGTRLTVT.

Points on this clone: This same CDR3 is encoded by further DNA sequences in the sample. The chain links TRBV5-6 to TRBJ2-7, with D tentatively TRBD1 (5 bases). Trimming removed 5 bases at V and 4 bases at J, with 7 bases between. CDR1 is SGHDT, CDR2 YYEEEE, per germline. The CDR3 runs to 11 residues. CDR3 in DNA: TGTGCCAGCAGTTCAGGGTACGAGCAGTACTTC. Its protein is CASSSGYEQYF.

This chain uses TRBV28 with TRBJ1-5, with a possible D match to TRBD1 (6 bases). The germline V gene has CDR1 MDHEN and CDR2 SYDVKM. The CDR3 is 16 residues long. V lost 6 bases and J lost 7, with 22 bases in between. In nucleotides, the CDR3 is TGTGCCAGCAGCCAAACACAGGGTCCCAACTGGCAGCCCCAGCATTTT. Protein sequence: CASSQTQGPNWQPQHF.

This clone was recorded once. The V and J genes are TRBV6-1 and TRBJ1-2; 8 bases are shared with TRBD1. Trimming at V came to 6 bases and at J to 4 bases, leaving 4 bases not matched to a gene. The CDR3 consists of 13 residues. The germline V gene encodes CDR1 MNHNS and CDR2 SASEGT. CDR3 sequence (DNA): TGTGCCAGCAGCCCCGGGACAGGCTATGGCTACACCTTC. Translation: CASSPGTGYGYTF.

The chain is built from TRBV4-2 and TRBJ1-1, with D maybe TRBD1 (5 bases). The CDR3 sequence is 13 residues long. Per germline, CDR1 LGHNA and CDR2 YNFKEQ. With 0 bases removed from V and 8 bases from J, the gap between germline ends came to 10 bases. The CDR3 region has the DNA TGTGCCAGCAGCCAAGATCAGGGTAGGGAAGCTTTCTTT. Its translation: CASSQDQGREAFF.

The chain links TRBV7-9 to TRBJ1-1; tentative D call: TRBD1 (5 bases). The V gene lost 5 bases and the J gene lost 2 bases, with 15 bases spanning the gap. Per germline, CDR1 SEHNR and CDR2 FQNEAQ (reference sequence). The CDR3 is 15 residues long. Here the CDR3 DNA reads TGTGCCAGCAGCATGGGAGCGGGGCTCAACACTGAAGCTTTCTTT. This encodes CASSMGAGLNTEAFF.

The V and J genes are TRBV9 and TRBJ1-2, with 8 bases matching TRBD1. Trimming cost V 9 bases and J 2 bases; bases outside gene matches: 9. The CDR3 is 14 amino acids. In germline, CDR1 is SGDLS, CDR2 YYNGEE. CDR3 sequence (DNA): TGTGCCACCACACCGGGACAGGCGAACTATGGCTACACCTTC. The encoded protein is CATTPGQANYGYTF.

Only one count was recorded for this clone. The chain has TRBV6-6 and TRBJ1-5; 11 bases are a match to TRBD1. The J segment lost 6 bases and the V segment lost 6 bases, leaving 7 bases of the junction unmatched. The length of the CDR3 is 15 residues. Germline V gene data show CDR1 as MNHNY and CDR2 as SVGAGI (reference sequence). CDR3 amino acids: CASSRTGGSGQPQHF. CDR3 sequence (DNA): TGTGCCAGCAGCCGGACAGGGGGCTCCGGTCAGCCCCAGCATTTT.

The J gene is TRBJ2-7, the V gene TRBV4-1; 8 nucleotides agree with TRBD1. Germline-derived CDR1 and CDR2 are MGHRA and YSYEKL. V lost 3 bases, J lost 3 bases, and 4 bases stayed unmatched. This CDR3 contains 14 residues. The CDR3 bases are TGCGCCAGCAGCCAGGAGGACAGGGTCTACGAGCAGTACTTC. This gives the protein CASSQEDRVYEQYF.

The chain couples TRBV28 to TRBJ2-6, with D perhaps matching TRBD1 (5 bases). This CDR3 has 17 amino acids. From germline, CDR1 is MDHEN and CDR2 SYDVKM. The V and J ends lost 3 bases and 2 bases respectively, with 14 bases between them. The CDR3 DNA follows: TGTGCCAGCAGTTTCTCGGCAGGACAACCTGGGGCCAACGTCCTGACTTTC. Its protein is CASSFSAGQPGANVLTF.

The V gene is TRBV6-1, the J gene TRBJ1-2; weak D call: TRBD1 (5 bases). The CDR3 sequence is 16 residues long. Germline CDR1 is MNHNS and CDR2 is SASEGT. Trimming removed 0 bases from V and 2 bases from J, with 13 bases in between. CDR3 coding DNA: TGTGCCAGCAGTGAAGCGGGGGGGGTCCCAAACTATGGCTACACCTTC. Encoded protein: CASSEAGGVPNYGYTF.

The rearrangement uses TRBV5-4 and TRBJ1-3, with D possibly matching TRBD1 (5 bases). The CDR3 is 14 amino acids. V dropped 2 bases and J dropped 2 bases, with 8 bases sitting between them. The germline gives CDR1 SGHNT, CDR2 YYREEE (reference sequence). The CDR3 nucleotides are TGTGCCAGCAGCTTTCAAGGGGCTGGAAACACCATATATTTT. It is translated as CASSFQGAGNTIYF.

The genes are TRBV18 and TRBJ2-5; 10 bases match TRBD1. Germline CDR1 and CDR2: KGHSH and LQKENI. This CDR3 is built from 16 residues. The ends lost 3 bases at V and 7 bases at J; junction bases unmatched: 11. This CDR3 is CASSPKTGGLGVTQYF. DNA for the CDR3: TGTGCCAGCTCACCGAAGACAGGGGGCCTGGGGGTGACCCAGTACTTC.

The chain recombines TRBV7-3 with TRBJ2-2; the match to TRBD1 covers 9 bases. CDR1 and CDR2 from the germline V gene are SGHTA and FQGTGA. This CDR3 region has 18 residues. J gave up 0 bases and V 9 bases, and 14 bases lay outside the gene matches. The CDR3 is CARAGTGPFYANTGELFF. Written as DNA, the CDR3 is TGTGCCAGAGCCGGGACAGGGCCCTTTTACGCGAACACCGGGGAGCTGTTTTTT.

This chain uses TRBV23-1 with TRBJ2-5; possible D gene TRBD2, 6 bases. TRBV23-1 is an ORF, and what it does is uncertain. CDR3 length: 14 amino acids. The V gene lost 0 bases and the J gene lost 5 bases, with 10 bases spanning the gap. CDR3 region: CASSQSGGVETQYF. DNA for the CDR3: TGCGCCAGCAGTCAATCGGGCGGGGTCGAGACCCAGTACTTC.

V and J are TRBV4-3 and TRBJ2-5, with TRBD2 identical over 16 bases. The junction had 1 base not matched to a gene; V was cut back by 4 bases and J by 2 bases. The germline CDR1 and CDR2 sequences are LGHNA and YSLEER. The CDR3 contains 16 residues. This chain's CDR3 is CASSLGLAGGQETQYF. The CDR3, as DNA: TGCGCCAGCAGCCTGGGACTAGCGGGGGGGCAAGAGACCCAGTACTTC.

The table lists this clone with a few counts. The CDR3: CASSPSSNTEAFF. CDR3 DNA sequence: TGTGCCAGCTCACCATCGTCGAACACTGAAGCTTTCTTT. The chain joins TRBV18 to TRBJ1-1, with D unresolved. CDR3 length equals 13 residues. Germline-derived CDR1 and CDR2 are KGHSH and LQKENI. V dropped 2 bases and J dropped 1 base, with 5 bases sitting between them.

This clone appeared once. The chain employs TRBV28 and TRBJ2-1; 11 positions match TRBD2. The CDR3 is 14 amino acids. With V trimmed by 6 bases and J by 9 bases, 7 bases remained unmatched. Germline-derived CDR1 and CDR2 are MDHEN and SYDVKM. The CDR3 DNA reads TGTGCCAGCAGGAGATTACTAGCGGGAGCTGAGCAGTTCTTC. Its translation: CASRRLLAGAEQFF.

As DNA, the CDR3 is TGCGCCAGCAGCCGCGACCGACAGTTATCACCCCTCCACTTT. Residues: CASSRDRQLSPLHF. The rearrangement links TRBV5-1 to TRBJ1-6, with TRBD1 as a possible D gene (5 bases). The V end lost 4 bases, the J end lost 10 bases, and 15 bases lay between the germline ends. Germline assignment: CDR1 SGHRS and CDR2 YFSETQ. This CDR3 has 14 residues.

The chain employs TRBV6-8 and TRBJ1-4, with D hard to call. Germline-derived CDR1 and CDR2 are MNHGY and SAAAGT. V was shortened by 6 bases and J by 0 bases, with 20 bases between the two germline ends. CDR3 length equals 18 residues. As DNA, the CDR3 is TGTGCCAGCAGATCCGTGGAGTTCGCGCTCTCAACTAATGAAAAACTGTTTTTT. Translating gives CASRSVEFALSTNEKLFF.

In this sample, this clone turned up once. The same CDR3 arises from other DNA sequences in this sample as well. CDR3 nucleotides: TGTGCCAGTAGTTTGGACAGGGGCAATCAGCCCCAGCATTTT. Amino acid sequence: CASSLDRGNQPQHF. The V and J genes are TRBV19 and TRBJ1-5; 8 bases agree with TRBD1. The CDR3 consists of 14 residues. The junction had 2 bases not matched to a gene; V was cut back by 5 bases and J by 2 bases. Germline loops: CDR1 LNHDA, CDR2 SQIVND (reference sequence).

The chain combines TRBV2 with TRBJ2-2; no clear D gene. The germline V gene has CDR1 SNHLY and CDR2 FYNNEI. Trimming removed 1 base from V and 5 bases from J, with 14 bases in between. The CDR3 covers 16 residues. For the CDR3, the DNA is TGTGCCAGCAGTGAAGAGTCTGGGCAACTTACCGGGGAGCTGTTTTTT. Protein sequence: CASSEESGQLTGELFF.

V and J are TRBV4-3 and TRBJ2-1, with 8 bases matching TRBD1. This CDR3 is built from 16 residues. Trimming took 4 bases from V and 8 from J; bases not matched to a gene: 13. Germline V gene data show CDR1 as LGHNA and CDR2 as YSLEER. The CDR3 coding sequence is TGCGCCAGCAGCCGGGGGACAGGTTGGGGTCACGATGAGCAGTTCTTC. Translation gives CASSRGTGWGHDEQFF.

The V call is TRBV19, the J call TRBJ1-5; TRBD1 matches at 7 bases. The CDR3 totals 14 residues. Germline V gene sequence: CDR1 LNHDA, CDR2 SQIVND (reference sequence). The junction had 1 base not matched to a gene; V was cut back by 1 base and J by 4 bases. DNA for the CDR3: TGTGCCAGTAGTATAGCGACAGGGAATCAGCCCCAGCATTTT. Protein: CASSIATGNQPQHF.

The gene calls are TRBV2 and TRBJ1-5, with a tentative D call TRBD1 (6 bases). The CDR3 has 14 residues. V gave up 8 bases and J gave up 6 bases, with 17 bases separating them. The V gene's germline CDR1 is SNHLY and CDR2 FYNNEI. CDR3 sequence reads: CASEQGRGLQPQHF. The CDR3 region has the DNA TGTGCCAGCGAACAGGGAAGAGGCCTTCAGCCCCAGCATTTT.

In its sample, this clone was seen a few times. The gene calls are TRBV5-6 and TRBJ1-5, with 11 bases matching TRBD1. The CDR3 covers 16 residues. Germline loops: CDR1 SGHDT, CDR2 YYEEEE. The J segment lost 11 bases and the V segment lost 4 bases, leaving 14 bases of the junction unmatched. The CDR3 sequence: CASSLLRDRGGLAQHF. CDR3 coding DNA: TGTGCCAGCAGCCTCCTGAGGGACAGGGGGGGACTAGCCCAGCATTTT.

This clone has more than one count but fewer than ten. The CDR3 reads CASRPAVLAGGWNPYEQYF. The CDR3 DNA follows: TGTGCCAGCAGGCCGGCCGTACTAGCGGGAGGGTGGAATCCCTACGAGCAGTACTTC. The V gene is TRBV28, the J gene TRBJ2-5, with 13 positions matching TRBD2. The J call may be faulty, since TRBJ2-7 better matches the DNA end. Looked up from germline, CDR1 is MDHEN and CDR2 is SYDVKM. This CDR3 is 19 amino acids long.

The chain uses TRBV9 and TRBJ2-2, with D perhaps TRBD1 (5 bases). CDR3 length: 15 residues. With 1 base removed from V and 5 bases from J, the gap between germline ends came to 12 bases. Germline CDR1 reads SGDLS; CDR2 reads YYNGEE. The CDR3 loop is CASSVSQGQTGELFF. The CDR3 coding sequence is TGTGCCAGCAGCGTATCGCAGGGTCAGACCGGGGAGCTGTTTTTT.

The gene calls are TRBV6-5 and TRBJ2-2; D is possibly TRBD1 (6 bases). Trimming cost V 5 bases and J 4 bases, with 14 bases left between them. Germline-derived CDR1 and CDR2 are MNHEY and SVGAGI. The CDR3 extends over 15 amino acids. The CDR3 DNA sequence: TGTGCCAGCAGTCGCAACAGGGTTGGCACCGGGGAGCTGTTTTTT. Translation gives CASSRNRVGTGELFF.